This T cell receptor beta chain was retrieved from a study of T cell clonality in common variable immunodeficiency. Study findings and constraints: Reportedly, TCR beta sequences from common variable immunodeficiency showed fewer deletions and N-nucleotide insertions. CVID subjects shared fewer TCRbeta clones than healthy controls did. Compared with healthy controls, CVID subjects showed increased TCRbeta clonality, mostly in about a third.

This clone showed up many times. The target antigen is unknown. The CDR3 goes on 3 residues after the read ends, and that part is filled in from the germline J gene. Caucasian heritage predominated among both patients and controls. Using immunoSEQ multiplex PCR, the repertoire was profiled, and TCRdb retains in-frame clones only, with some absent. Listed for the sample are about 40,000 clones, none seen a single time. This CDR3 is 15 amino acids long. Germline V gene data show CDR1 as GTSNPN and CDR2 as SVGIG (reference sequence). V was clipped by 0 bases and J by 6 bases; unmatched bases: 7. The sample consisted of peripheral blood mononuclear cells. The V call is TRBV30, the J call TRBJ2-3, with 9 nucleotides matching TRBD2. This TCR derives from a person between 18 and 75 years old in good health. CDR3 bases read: TGTGCCTGGAGTGTAAATAGCGGGAGTTCGGATACG. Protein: CAWSVNSGSSDT. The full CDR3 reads CAWSVNSGSSDTQYF.